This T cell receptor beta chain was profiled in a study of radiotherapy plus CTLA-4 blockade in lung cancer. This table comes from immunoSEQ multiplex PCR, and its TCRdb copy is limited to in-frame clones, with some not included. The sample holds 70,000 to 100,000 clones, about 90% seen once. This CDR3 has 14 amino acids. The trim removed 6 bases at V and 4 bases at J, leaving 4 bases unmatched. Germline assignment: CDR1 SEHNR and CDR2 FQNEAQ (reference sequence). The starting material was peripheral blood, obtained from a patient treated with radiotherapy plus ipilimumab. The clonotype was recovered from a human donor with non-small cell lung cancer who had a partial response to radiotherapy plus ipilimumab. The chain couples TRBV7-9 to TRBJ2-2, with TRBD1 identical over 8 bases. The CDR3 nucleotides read TGTGCCAGCAGACCCAGGGGGCTCACCGGGGAGCTGTTTTTT. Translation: CASRPRGLTGELFF.